What follows are 25 T cell receptor beta chains derived from one specimen sequenced in a study of glioma-infiltrating T cells (dated by TCRdb to about 2016). TCRdb names Illumina MiSeq as the instrument used. TCR alpha and beta CDR3 regions were amplified with the iRepertoire nested amplicon-rescue multiplex PCR (arm-PCR) platform from RNA. TCRdb trimmed the raw reads at Q25, called clones with MiXCR and kept productive beta chains. Rows are unified per CDR3 protein, each entry keeping the most common DNA and genes. This sample is represented by approximately 130,000 distinct CDR3 sequences; around a quarter of them were singletons. The ten largest make up around a quarter of the sample. Source material: glioma tissue, nonneoplastic brain tissue, or PBMCs (not recorded which). These receptors were taken from a human donor with low-grade glioma or glioblastoma, undergoing nonglioma brain surgery, or in good health (not recorded which).

This clonotype was observed a few times. The chain employs TRBV27 and TRBJ1-2, with 8 bases lining up with TRBD1. Losses at the gene ends were 5 bases for V and 1 base for J; bases not matched to a gene: 6. The CDR3 has 15 residues. From germline, CDR1 is MNHEY and CDR2 SMNVEV (reference sequence). The CDR3 reads CASSPVRGRNYGYTF. CDR3 DNA: TGTGCCAGCAGTCCCGTCAGGGGGCGTAACTATGGCTACACCTTC.

On this clonotype itself: Possible read error: a much larger clone is one base away. The chain links TRBV6-2 or TRBV6-3 to TRBJ2-1; TRBD2 matches 12 bases. The CDR3 runs 16 residues. After removal of 3 bases from V and 6 bases from J, the junction contained 6 bases not matched to a gene. Germline V gene data show CDR1 as MNHEY and CDR2 as SVGEGT. Here the CDR3 DNA reads TGTGCCAGCAGTTATCCCCAACTAGCGGGGGGCAATGAGCAGTTCTTC. Its translation: CASSYPQLAGGNEQFF.

With regard to this clonotype: The junction and the germline gene differ at one end; a read error may be behind it. The rearrangement uses TRBV5-4 and TRBJ2-5; 8 nucleotides match TRBD1. The CDR3 has 15 residues. Germline V gene data show CDR1 as SGHNT and CDR2 as YYREEE (reference sequence). The CDR3 here is CASSSDGTGQETQYF. CDR3 coding DNA: TGTGCTAGCAGCTCCGACGGGACAGGCCAAGAGACCCAGTACTTC.

This clonotype has only a few counts. V usage is TRBV6-6 and J usage is TRBJ2-7, with D possibly being TRBD1 (5 bases). V lost 0 bases to trimming and J lost 3 bases, with 6 bases between them. Germline loops: CDR1 MNHNY, CDR2 SVGAGI (reference sequence). This CDR3 contains 13 residues. CDR3 region: CASSYSQGYEQYV. The CDR3 coding sequence is TGTGCCAGCAGTTACTCGCAGGGCTACGAGCAGTACGTC.

The sample holds many counts of this clonotype. The chain has TRBV27 and TRBJ2-7; 7 bases line up with TRBD1. J gave up 0 bases and V 6 bases, and 5 bases lay outside the gene matches. Germline V CDR1 and CDR2: MNHEY, SMNVEV (reference sequence). This CDR3 has 14 residues. CDR3 loop: CASRSYRGSYEQYV. The CDR3 DNA follows: TGTGCCAGCAGGTCCTACAGGGGCTCCTACGAGCAGTACGTC.

This clonotype was observed a handful of times. At one boundary the junction diverges from the germline segment, which might be a read error. The chain employs TRBV6-1 and TRBJ2-5; the D gene is possibly TRBD2 (7 bases). Germline V CDR1 and CDR2: MNHNS, SASEGT. This CDR3 has 14 residues. In DNA form, the CDR3 reads TGCGCCAGTTCGCTACGGGGGGCCCAAGAGACCCAGTACTTC. Translating it yields CASSLRGAQETQYF.

There are a few counts of this clonotype. The chain carries TRBV12-3 or TRBV12-4 and TRBJ2-7; TRBD1 might be the D (6 bases). The CDR3 has 12 amino acids. The V end was cut by 3 bases, the J end by 8 bases, with 11 bases between. In nucleotides, the CDR3 is TGTGCCAGCAGTTTCGGCAGGGGAAAGCAGTACGTC. Protein sequence: CASSFGRGKQYV.

V usage is TRBV6-1 and J usage is TRBJ1-1; D is unclear. The CDR3 sequence is 15 residues long. Trimming left V 6 bases short and J 0 bases short, with 14 bases between. Per the germline V gene, CDR1 is MNHNS and CDR2 is SASEGT. The CDR3 DNA sequence: TGTGCCAGCAGCCCTGAGGCGCCACTGAACACTGAAGCTTTCTTT. This encodes CASSPEAPLNTEAFF.

This clonotype was recorded at least ten times. This chain links TRBV7-2 with TRBJ2-7, with 8 bases that match TRBD2. With V trimmed by 3 bases and J by 7 bases, 5 bases remained unmatched. Per germline, CDR1 SGHTA and CDR2 FQGNSA. The CDR3 is made up of 13 amino acids. In DNA form, the CDR3 reads TGTGCCAGCAGCTTGGTAGCGGGGAATGAGCAGTACGTC. This codes for CASSLVAGNEQYV.

The rearrangement uses TRBV4-2 and TRBJ2-2; TRBD1 is a possible D gene (5 bases). CDR1 is LGHNA and CDR2 is YNFKEQ in the germline V gene. The CDR3 covers 16 residues. Trimming took off 3 bases at V and 6 bases at J, with 17 bases between the two ends. DNA for the CDR3: TGTGCCAGCAGCCATGAAATCGCAGGGCTCGCCGGGGAGCTGTTTTTT. Residues: CASSHEIAGLAGELFF.

This chain connects TRBV7-8 to TRBJ2-7; unclear D gene. The V gene's germline CDR1 is SGHVS and CDR2 FQNEAQ. This CDR3 is 14 amino acids long. With 1 base removed from V and 0 bases from J, the gap between germline ends came to 7 bases. The CDR3 sequence is CASSLERTSYEQYV. The CDR3 region has the DNA TGTGCCAGCAGCTTAGAACGGACCTCCTACGAGCAGTACGTC.

The V gene is TRBV27, the J gene TRBJ2-3; D is unresolved. This CDR3 is built from 12 residues. CDR1 and CDR2 (germline): MNHEY, SMNVEV (reference sequence). V lost 8 bases and J lost 14, with 20 bases in between. The CDR3: CASSPPGAVRYF. The CDR3 bases are TGTGCCAGCTCACCACCGGGCGCCGTGCGGTATTTT.

The rearrangement links TRBV24-1 to TRBJ2-1; D uncertain. The CDR3 extends over 14 amino acids. The germline V gene has CDR1 KGHDR and CDR2 SFDVKD. V was trimmed by 6 bases and J by 1 base, leaving 9 bases between them. The CDR3 loop reads CATSLQRSYNEQFF. The CDR3, as DNA: TGTGCCACCAGTCTGCAAAGGTCCTACAATGAGCAGTTCTTC.

This clonotype has just a few counts. The V and J genes are TRBV5-1 and TRBJ2-3; D tentatively fits TRBD1 or TRBD2 (6 bases each). The CDR3 loop spans 14 amino acids. Germline CDR1 reads SGHRS; CDR2 reads YFSETQ. The V end was cut by 2 bases, the J end by 5 bases, with 12 bases between. CDR3 sequence reads: CASSFRGQGDTQYF. In nucleotides, the CDR3 is TGCGCCAGCAGCTTCCGGGGGCAGGGAGATACGCAGTATTTT.

This clonotype was recorded a few times. The chain combines TRBV20-1 with TRBJ1-6; 8 bases line up with TRBD1. With V trimmed by 6 bases and J by 12 bases, 16 bases remained unmatched. Germline-derived CDR1 and CDR2 are DFQATT and SNEGSKA (reference sequence). This CDR3 is built from 15 residues. CDR3 in amino acids: CSAPSDRASVGPLHF. The CDR3 bases are TGCAGTGCCCCCTCGGACAGGGCCTCGGTGGGACCCCTCCACTTT.

Of note for this clonotype: Just one base apart from a much larger clone, this may be a read error. This sequence joins TRBV6-1 and TRBJ1-1; maybe TRBD1 (5 bases). The CDR3 is 12 amino acids. Trimming removed 8 bases at V and 5 bases at J, with 12 bases between. Germline lookup yields CDR1 MNHNS and CDR2 SASEGT. CDR3 DNA: TGTGCCAGCCAGATCGGGGCGACTGAAGCTTTCTTT. Its protein product is CASQIGATEAFF.

This clonotype was detected many times. The chain has TRBV6-1 and TRBJ2-7, with no clear D. CDR3 length equals 13 residues. CDR1 and CDR2 from the germline V gene are MNHNS and SASEGT. The ends were cut back, 5 bases at V and 7 bases at J, with 15 bases in the middle. CDR3 region: CASSQEREDEQYV. CDR3 DNA: TGTGCCAGCAGTCAAGAGCGTGAGGATGAGCAGTACGTC.

Notes on this clonotype: Compared with germline, one end of the junction differs, possibly owing to a read error. This chain connects TRBV7-2 to TRBJ1-2, with D perhaps TRBD1 (6 bases). The length of the CDR3 is 15 residues. Germline CDR1 is SGHTA and CDR2 is FQGNSA. The CDR3 DNA sequence: TGCGCCAGCAGCTGGGCCAGGGGATACCCAGATGGCTACACCTTC. Translating it yields CASSWARGYPDGYTF. Based on the CDR3 plus reference TRBV7-2 and TRBJ1-2, the full variable domain is GAGVSQSPSNKVTEKGKDVELRCDPISGHTALYWYRQSLGQGLEFLIYFQGNSAPDKSGLPSDRFSAERTGGSVSTLTIQRTQQEDSAVYLCASSWARGYPDGYTFGSGTRLTVV.

The gene calls are TRBV6-5 and TRBJ2-5, with 7 bases that match TRBD1. The germline CDR1 and CDR2 sequences are MNHEY and SVGAGI. This CDR3 is 16 amino acids long. V was pared by 2 bases and J by 3 bases, with 9 bases of the junction left unmatched. The CDR3 region has the DNA TGTGCCAGCAGTTACCCGTTGGGGACAGCTAAAGAGACCCAGTACTTC. Residues: CASSYPLGTAKETQYF.

In its sample, this clonotype was seen a few times. The chain uses TRBV7-6 and TRBJ1-4; D might be TRBD1 (6 bases). CDR3 length: 14 residues. Germline CDR1 reads SGHVS; CDR2 reads FNYEAQ. V lost 6 bases, J lost 8 bases, and 16 bases lay in between. CDR3 amino acids: CASRTGGGREKLFF. CDR3 DNA: TGTGCCAGCAGGACCGGGGGCGGGAGGGAAAAACTGTTTTTT. Filled out from reference TRBV7-6 and TRBJ1-4, the complete variable domain reads GAGVSQSPRYKVTKRGQDVALRCDPISGHVSLYWYRQALGQGPEFLTYFNYEAQQDKSGLPNDRFSAERPEGSISTLTIQRTEQRDSAMYRCASRTGGGREKLFFGSGTQLSVL.

The V and J genes are TRBV20-1 and TRBJ2-3; D remains ambiguous. From germline, CDR1 is DFQATT and CDR2 SNEGSKA (reference sequence). V dropped 6 bases and J dropped 8 bases, with 9 bases sitting between them. The CDR3 consists of 10 residues. This chain's CDR3 is CSAIYGTQYF. The CDR3 nucleotides are TGCAGTGCAATATACGGTACGCAGTATTTT.

A few counts support this clonotype. V gene TRBV28 combines with J gene TRBJ2-7; 11 nucleotides match TRBD1. The CDR3 totals 15 residues. Germline V CDR1 and CDR2: MDHEN, SYDVKM. V lost 2 bases and J lost 6; bases outside the gene matches: 6. The DNA of the CDR3 is TGTGCCAGCAGTTTAGGGACAGGGGGAATGGGCGAGCAGTACGTC. It is translated as CASSLGTGGMGEQYV.

Details on this clonotype: This could be a read error, since a much larger clone is one nucleotide away. The chain recombines TRBV15 with TRBJ2-1, with 7 bases identical to TRBD1. Germline V gene lookup returns CDR1 LNHNV and CDR2 YYDKDF (reference sequence). The CDR3 is 13 amino acids. The DNA for the CDR3 is TGTGCCACCGGCAGTATACAGGGGTATGAGCAGTTCTTC. This gives the protein CATGSIQGYEQFF.

In this sample, this clonotype turned up a few times. J is TRBJ2-1 and V is TRBV20-1, with TRBD2 matching over 7 bases. The CDR3 is 15 amino acids. V lost 0 bases, J lost 2 bases, and 4 bases stayed unmatched. Per the germline V gene, CDR1 is DFQATT and CDR2 is SNEGSKA (reference sequence). CDR3 nucleotide sequence: TGCAGTGCTAGAGATCGGCTAGCGGCCTACAATGAGCAGTTCTTC. Encoded protein: CSARDRLAAYNEQFF.

This clonotype was picked up a small number of times. This chain uses TRBV7-2 with TRBJ2-7; D remains unclear. The CDR3 is 14 residues long. Trimming left V 2 bases short and J 2 bases short, with 10 bases between. Germline loops: CDR1 SGHTA, CDR2 FQGNSA. CDR3: CASSLLGVPYEQYV. The CDR3 DNA follows: TGTGCCAGCAGCTTATTAGGAGTTCCCTACGAGCAGTACGTC.